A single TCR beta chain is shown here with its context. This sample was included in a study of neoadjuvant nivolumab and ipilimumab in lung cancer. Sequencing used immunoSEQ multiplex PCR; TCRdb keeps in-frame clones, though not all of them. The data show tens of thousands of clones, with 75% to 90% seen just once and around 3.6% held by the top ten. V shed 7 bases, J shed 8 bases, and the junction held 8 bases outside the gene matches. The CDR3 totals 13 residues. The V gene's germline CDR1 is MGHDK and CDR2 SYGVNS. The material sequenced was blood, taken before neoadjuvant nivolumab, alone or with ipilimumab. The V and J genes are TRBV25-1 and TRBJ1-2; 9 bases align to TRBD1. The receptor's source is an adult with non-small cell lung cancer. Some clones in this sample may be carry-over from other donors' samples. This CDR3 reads CASTRTGEGGYTF. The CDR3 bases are TGTGCCAGCACCCGGACAGGGGAGGGCGGCTACACCTTC.